The 2 T cell receptor beta chains below come from one sample, sequenced in a study of blood T cell repertoires in COVID-19. The assay was immunoSEQ multiplex PCR, and TCRdb's table has in-frame clones only and misses some. The sample shows about 200,000 clones, 80% to 85% of them seen only once. The sequencing sample was made of peripheral blood. These receptors originate from a woman aged 70-85 years with COVID-19, enrolled during active disease.

The chain is built from TRBV6-5 and TRBJ1-2, with 7 nucleotides matching TRBD1. Per the germline V gene, CDR1 is MNHEY and CDR2 is SVGAGI. There are 12 residues in the CDR3. V dropped 7 bases and J dropped 8; count of bases not matched to a gene: 7. The CDR3 protein is CASNPGGRGYTF. The CDR3 DNA sequence: TGTGCCAGCAACCCAGGGGGGAGAGGCTACACCTTC.

This clone has just one count. The V gene is TRBV6-5, the J gene TRBJ1-1; no reliable D call. The germline V gene encodes CDR1 MNHEY and CDR2 SVGAGI. The V end was cut by 5 bases, the J end by 5 bases, with 18 bases between. The CDR3 totals 15 residues. Here the CDR3 reads CASSMHGVLETEAFF. The CDR3 DNA is TGTGCCAGCAGTATGCACGGGGTGCTGGAGACTGAAGCTTTCTTT.